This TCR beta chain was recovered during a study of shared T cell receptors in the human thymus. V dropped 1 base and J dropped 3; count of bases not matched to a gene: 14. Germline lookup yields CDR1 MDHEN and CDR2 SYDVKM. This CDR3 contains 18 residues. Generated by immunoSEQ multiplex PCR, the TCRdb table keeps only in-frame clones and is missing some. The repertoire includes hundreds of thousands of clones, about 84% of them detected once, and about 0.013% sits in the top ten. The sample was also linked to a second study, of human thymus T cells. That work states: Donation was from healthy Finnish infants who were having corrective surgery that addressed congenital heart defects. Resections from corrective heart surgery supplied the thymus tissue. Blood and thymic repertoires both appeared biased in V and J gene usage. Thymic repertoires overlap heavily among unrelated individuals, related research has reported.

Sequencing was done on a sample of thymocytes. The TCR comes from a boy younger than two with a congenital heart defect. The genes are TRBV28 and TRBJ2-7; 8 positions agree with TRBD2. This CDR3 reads CASSLYGSGISLYYEQYF. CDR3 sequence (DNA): TGTGCCAGCAGTTTATATGGTAGCGGGATATCCCTCTACTACGAGCAGTACTTC.